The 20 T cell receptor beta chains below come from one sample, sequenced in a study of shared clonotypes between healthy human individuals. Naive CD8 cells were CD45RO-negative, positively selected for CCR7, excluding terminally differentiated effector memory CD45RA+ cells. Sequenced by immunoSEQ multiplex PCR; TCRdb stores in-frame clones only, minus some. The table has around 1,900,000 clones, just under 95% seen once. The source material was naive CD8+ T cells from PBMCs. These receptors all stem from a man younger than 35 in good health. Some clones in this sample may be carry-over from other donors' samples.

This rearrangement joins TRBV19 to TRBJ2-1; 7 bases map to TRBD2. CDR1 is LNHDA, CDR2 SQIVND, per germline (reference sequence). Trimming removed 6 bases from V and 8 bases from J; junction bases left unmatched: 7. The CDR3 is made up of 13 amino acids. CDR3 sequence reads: CASSLEGLDEQFF. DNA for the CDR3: TGTGCCAGTAGCTTAGAAGGACTAGATGAGCAGTTCTTC.

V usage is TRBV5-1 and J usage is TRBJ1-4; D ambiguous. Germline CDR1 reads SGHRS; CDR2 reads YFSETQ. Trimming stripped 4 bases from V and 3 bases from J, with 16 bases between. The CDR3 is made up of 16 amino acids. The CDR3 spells CASSSGPVEANEKLFF. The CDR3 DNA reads TGCGCCAGCAGCAGCGGCCCGGTGGAAGCTAATGAAAAACTGTTTTTT.

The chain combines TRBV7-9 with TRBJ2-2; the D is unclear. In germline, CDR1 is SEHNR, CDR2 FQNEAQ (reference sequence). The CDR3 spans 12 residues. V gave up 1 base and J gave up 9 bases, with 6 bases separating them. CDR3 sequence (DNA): TGTGCCAGCAGCTTAGTCGCGCGGGAGCTGTTTTTT. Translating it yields CASSLVARELFF.

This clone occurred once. CDR3 sequence reads: CATSSGLLFDTQYF. The CDR3 DNA reads TGTGCCACCAGCAGTGGACTCCTTTTTGATACGCAGTATTTT. This chain uses TRBV15 with TRBJ2-3; D possibly corresponds to TRBD2 (5 bases). This CDR3 has 14 residues. CDR1 LNHNV and CDR2 YYDKDF come from the germline V gene (reference sequence). Deletions cut 3 bases from V and 6 bases from J, with 13 bases between.

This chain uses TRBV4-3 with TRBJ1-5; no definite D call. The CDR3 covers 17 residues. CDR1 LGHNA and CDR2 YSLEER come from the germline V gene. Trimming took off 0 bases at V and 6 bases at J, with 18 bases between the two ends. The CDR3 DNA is TGCGCCAGCAGCCAAGATTTCGGGGAGGGCGCCAGTCAGCCCCAGCATTTT. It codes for CASSQDFGEGASQPQHF.

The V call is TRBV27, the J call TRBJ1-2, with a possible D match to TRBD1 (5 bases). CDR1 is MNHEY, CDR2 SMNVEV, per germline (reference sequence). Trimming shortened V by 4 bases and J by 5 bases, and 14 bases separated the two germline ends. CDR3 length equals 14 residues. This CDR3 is CASSSSQGGYGYTF. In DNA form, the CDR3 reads TGTGCCAGCAGTTCCAGCCAGGGTGGATATGGCTACACCTTC.

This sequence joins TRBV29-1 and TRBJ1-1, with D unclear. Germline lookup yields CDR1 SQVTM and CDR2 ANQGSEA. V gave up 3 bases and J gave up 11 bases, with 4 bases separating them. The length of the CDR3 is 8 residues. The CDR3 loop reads CSVDEAFF. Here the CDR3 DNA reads TGCAGCGTTGATGAGGCTTTCTTT.

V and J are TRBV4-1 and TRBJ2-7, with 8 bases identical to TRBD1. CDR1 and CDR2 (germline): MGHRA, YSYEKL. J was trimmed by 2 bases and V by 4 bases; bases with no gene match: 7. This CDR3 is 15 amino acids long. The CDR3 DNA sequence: TGCGCCAGCAGCCCCTTAGGGACAGGAACCTACGAGCAGTACTTC. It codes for CASSPLGTGTYEQYF.

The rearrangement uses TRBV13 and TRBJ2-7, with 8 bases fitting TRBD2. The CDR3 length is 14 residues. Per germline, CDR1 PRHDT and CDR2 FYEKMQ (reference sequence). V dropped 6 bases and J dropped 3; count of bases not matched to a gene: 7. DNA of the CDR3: TGTGCCAGCAGACCAGCGGGAGAGAACTACGAGCAGTACTTC. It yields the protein CASRPAGENYEQYF.

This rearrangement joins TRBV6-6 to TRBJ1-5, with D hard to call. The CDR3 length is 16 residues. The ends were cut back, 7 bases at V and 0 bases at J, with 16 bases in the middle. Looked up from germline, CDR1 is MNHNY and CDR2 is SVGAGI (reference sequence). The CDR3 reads CASTGRSSDSNQPQHF. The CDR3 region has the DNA TGTGCCAGCACCGGGAGGAGTTCGGATAGCAATCAGCCCCAGCATTTT.

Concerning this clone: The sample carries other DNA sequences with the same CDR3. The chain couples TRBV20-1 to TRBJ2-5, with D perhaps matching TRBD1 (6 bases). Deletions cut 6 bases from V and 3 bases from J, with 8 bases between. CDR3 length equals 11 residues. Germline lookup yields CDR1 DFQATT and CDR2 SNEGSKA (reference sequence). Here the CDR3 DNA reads TGCAGTGCGTGGACAGAAGAGACCCAGTACTTC. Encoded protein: CSAWTEETQYF.

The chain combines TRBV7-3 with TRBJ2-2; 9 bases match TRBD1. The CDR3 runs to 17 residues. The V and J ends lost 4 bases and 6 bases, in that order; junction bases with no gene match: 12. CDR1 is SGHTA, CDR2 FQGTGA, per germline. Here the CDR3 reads CASSSNPGTGRAGELFF. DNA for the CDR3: TGTGCCAGCAGCTCTAACCCCGGGACAGGGCGGGCCGGGGAGCTGTTTTTT.

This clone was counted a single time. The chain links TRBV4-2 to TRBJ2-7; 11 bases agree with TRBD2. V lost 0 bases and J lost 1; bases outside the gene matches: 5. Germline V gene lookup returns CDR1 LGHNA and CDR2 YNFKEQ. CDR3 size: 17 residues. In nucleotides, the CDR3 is TGTGCCAGCAGCCAAGACAAACTAGCGGGGGTATCCTACGAGCAGTACTTC. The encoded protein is CASSQDKLAGVSYEQYF.

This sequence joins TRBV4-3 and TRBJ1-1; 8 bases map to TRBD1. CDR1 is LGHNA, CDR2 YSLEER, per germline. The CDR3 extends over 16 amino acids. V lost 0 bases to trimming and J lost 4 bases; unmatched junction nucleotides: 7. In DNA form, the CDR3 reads TGCGCCAGCAGCCAAGATCTTACAGGGGGATCCACTGAAGCTTTCTTT. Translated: CASSQDLTGGSTEAFF.

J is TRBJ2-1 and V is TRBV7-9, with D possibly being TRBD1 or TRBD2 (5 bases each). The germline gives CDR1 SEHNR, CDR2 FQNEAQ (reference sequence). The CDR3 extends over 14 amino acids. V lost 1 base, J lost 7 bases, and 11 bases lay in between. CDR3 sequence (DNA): TGTGCCAGCAGCTTAGATGGGGGAGTGAATGAGCAGTTCTTC. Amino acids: CASSLDGGVNEQFF. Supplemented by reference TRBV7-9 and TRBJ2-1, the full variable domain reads DTGVSQNPRHKITKRGQNVTFRCDPISEHNRLYWYRQTLGQGPEFLTYFQNEAQLEKSRLLSDRFSAERPKGSFSTLEIQRTEQGDSAMYLCASSLDGGVNEQFFGPGTRLTVL.

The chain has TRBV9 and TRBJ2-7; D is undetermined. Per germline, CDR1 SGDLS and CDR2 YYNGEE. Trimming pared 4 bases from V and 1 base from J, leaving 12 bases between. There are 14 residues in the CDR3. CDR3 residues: CASSLKDGSYEQYF. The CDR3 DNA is TGTGCCAGCAGCTTAAAGGACGGTTCCTACGAGCAGTACTTC.

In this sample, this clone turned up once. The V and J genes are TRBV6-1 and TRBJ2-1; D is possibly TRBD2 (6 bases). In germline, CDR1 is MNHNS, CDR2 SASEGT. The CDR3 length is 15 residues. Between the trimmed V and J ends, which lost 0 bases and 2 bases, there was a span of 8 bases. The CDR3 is CASSEASGPYNEQFF. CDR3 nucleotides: TGTGCCAGCAGTGAAGCTAGCGGACCCTACAATGAGCAGTTCTTC.

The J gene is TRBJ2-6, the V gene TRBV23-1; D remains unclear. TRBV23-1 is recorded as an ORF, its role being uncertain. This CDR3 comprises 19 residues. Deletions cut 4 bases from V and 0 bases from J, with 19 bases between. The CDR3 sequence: CASSRYGYGRFSGANVLTF. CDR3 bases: TGCGCCAGCAGTCGATATGGCTACGGAAGATTCTCTGGGGCCAACGTCCTGACTTTC.

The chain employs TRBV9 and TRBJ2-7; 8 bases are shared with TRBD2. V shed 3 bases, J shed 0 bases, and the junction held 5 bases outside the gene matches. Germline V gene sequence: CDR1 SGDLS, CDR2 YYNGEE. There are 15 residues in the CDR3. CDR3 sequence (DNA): TGTGCCAGCAGCGAAACGGGAGGGAGCTCCTACGAGCAGTACTTC. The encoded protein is CASSETGGSSYEQYF.

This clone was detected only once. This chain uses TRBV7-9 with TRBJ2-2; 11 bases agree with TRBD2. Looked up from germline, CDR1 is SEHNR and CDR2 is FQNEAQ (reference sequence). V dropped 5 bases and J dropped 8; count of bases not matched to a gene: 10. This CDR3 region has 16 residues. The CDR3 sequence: CASSPGTSGSGGELFF. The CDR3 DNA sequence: TGTGCCAGCAGCCCCGGGACTAGCGGTTCTGGAGGGGAGCTGTTTTTT.